This paragraph covers one TCR beta chain sequence. Its specificity is unknown. This entry comes from a study of T cells after yellow fever vaccination. The study, taken as a whole, reports: Clonotypes appearing in both CD4 and CD8 compartments existed, and their share was small.

Making TCR cDNA involved 5'RACE template switching, which added UMIs and a universal primer site. TCRdb redid the calling of the 5' RACE reads with MiXCR, one entry per CDR3 protein. The data hold about 260,000 distinct CDR3 sequences, with under 15% observed a single time. Here the sequenced sample was CD4+ T cells sorted from PBMCs, taken 45 days after the yellow fever booster vaccination. The TCR sequence derives from a man aged 25-40 years who received the YFV17D yellow fever vaccine.

Here the CDR3 reads CASSFGTGALYGYTF. DNA for the CDR3: TGCGCCAGCAGCTTCGGGACAGGGGCCCTCTATGGCTACACCTTC. The gene calls are TRBV5-1 and TRBJ1-2; 10 bases are shared with TRBD1. Germline V gene data show CDR1 as SGHRS and CDR2 as YFSETQ. The V and J ends lost 2 bases and 4 bases, in that order; junction bases with no gene match: 5. The CDR3 has 15 amino acids. The full variable domain, with the rest looked up from reference TRBV5-1 and TRBJ1-2, is KAGVTQTPRYLIKTRGQQVTLSCSPISGHRSVSWYQQTPGQGLQFLFEYFSETQRNKGNFPGRFSGRQFSNSRSEMNVSTLELGDSALYLCASSFGTGALYGYTFGSGTRLTVV.